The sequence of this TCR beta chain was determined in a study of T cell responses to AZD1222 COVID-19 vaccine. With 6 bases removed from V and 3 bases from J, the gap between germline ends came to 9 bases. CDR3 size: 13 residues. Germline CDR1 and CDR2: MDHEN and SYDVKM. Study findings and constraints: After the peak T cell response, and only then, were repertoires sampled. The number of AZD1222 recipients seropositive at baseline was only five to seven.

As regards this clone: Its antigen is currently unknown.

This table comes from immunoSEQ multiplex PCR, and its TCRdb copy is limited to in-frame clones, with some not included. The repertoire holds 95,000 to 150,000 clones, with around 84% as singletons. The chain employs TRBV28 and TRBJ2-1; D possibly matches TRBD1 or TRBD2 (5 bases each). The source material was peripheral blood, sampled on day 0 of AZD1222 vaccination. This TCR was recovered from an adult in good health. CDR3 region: CASRGTLYNEQFF. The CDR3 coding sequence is TGTGCCAGCAGGGGGACGCTCTACAATGAGCAGTTCTTC. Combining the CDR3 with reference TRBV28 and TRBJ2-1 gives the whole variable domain DVKVTQSSRYLVKRTGEKVFLECVQDMDHENMFWYRQDPGLGLRLIYFSYDVKMKEKGDIPEGYSVSREKKERFSLILESASTNQTSMYLCASRGTLYNEQFFGPGTRLTVL.